One sample yielded the 3 T cell receptor beta chains listed below, sequenced in a study of blood T cell repertoires in COVID-19. The protocol was immunoSEQ multiplex PCR, while the TCRdb copy is restricted to in-frame clones and leaves out a portion. Seen here are tens of thousands of clones, approximately 86% observed once, and the top ten hold 1.4% to 1.5%. Material for sequencing was peripheral blood. Receptors were obtained from a woman aged 55 to 70 with acute or convalescent COVID-19.

The genes are TRBV10-2 and TRBJ2-3, with 9 bases matching TRBD1. The V segment lost 4 bases and the J segment 6 bases; nucleotides outside the gene matches: 11. The CDR3 totals 16 residues. Germline CDR1 is WSHSY and CDR2 is SAAADI. The CDR3 region has the DNA TGCGCCAGCAGTGGCCCCTCGGGACAGGGATGGGATACGCAGTATTTT. Translated: CASSGPSGQGWDTQYF.

The chain employs TRBV3-1 (or the pseudogene TRBV3-2) and TRBJ1-1; 7 bases are shared with TRBD1. V was clipped by 4 bases and J by 6 bases; unmatched bases: 2. This CDR3 is 12 amino acids long. The germline V gene encodes CDR1 LGHDT and CDR2 YNNKEL (reference sequence). CDR3 residues: CASSRGTAEAFF. For the CDR3, the DNA is TGTGCCAGCAGCCGTGGGACAGCTGAAGCTTTCTTT.

J is TRBJ2-1 and V is TRBV6-4, with a weak D call TRBD2 (5 bases). In germline, CDR1 is MRHNA, CDR2 SNTAGT. The CDR3 sequence is 16 residues long. Between the trimmed V and J ends, which lost 0 bases and 4 bases, there was a span of 13 bases. The CDR3 here is CASSDSGTGSYNEQFF. The CDR3 coding sequence is TGTGCCAGCAGTGACTCAGGCACGGGGTCGTACAATGAGCAGTTCTTC.